One sample yielded the 2 T cell receptor beta chains listed below, sequenced in a study of blood T cells in healthy people across ages. Together with a sample-barcoded 5' primer, a J-beta primer mix was included in a second PCR lasting roughly 6 to 12 cycles. TCRdb processed the 5' RACE reads anew with MiXCR; each CDR3 protein has one entry. The sample shows about 830,000 distinct CDR3 sequences, roughly 64% of them seen only once. Sequencing was carried out using blood. Receptor source: a man aged 25 to 40 in good health.

The V and J genes are TRBV20-1 and TRBJ2-5; tentative D call: TRBD1 (5 bases). The CDR3 sequence is 15 residues long. In germline, CDR1 is DFQATT, CDR2 SNEGSKA (reference sequence). The V gene lost 0 bases and the J gene lost 10 bases, with 21 bases spanning the gap. The CDR3 spells CSARDWGRVDGNQYF. The CDR3 region has the DNA TGCAGTGCTAGAGATTGGGGCAGGGTTGACGGAAACCAGTACTTC.

The chain joins TRBV20-1 to TRBJ2-1, with 10 bases aligning to TRBD2. Germline loops: CDR1 DFQATT, CDR2 SNEGSKA (reference sequence). V dropped 3 bases and J dropped 5; count of bases not matched to a gene: 10. The CDR3 extends over 16 amino acids. CDR3: CSASPNSGRGDNEQFF. In DNA form, the CDR3 reads TGCAGTGCTAGCCCTAACAGCGGGAGGGGGGACAATGAGCAGTTCTTC.